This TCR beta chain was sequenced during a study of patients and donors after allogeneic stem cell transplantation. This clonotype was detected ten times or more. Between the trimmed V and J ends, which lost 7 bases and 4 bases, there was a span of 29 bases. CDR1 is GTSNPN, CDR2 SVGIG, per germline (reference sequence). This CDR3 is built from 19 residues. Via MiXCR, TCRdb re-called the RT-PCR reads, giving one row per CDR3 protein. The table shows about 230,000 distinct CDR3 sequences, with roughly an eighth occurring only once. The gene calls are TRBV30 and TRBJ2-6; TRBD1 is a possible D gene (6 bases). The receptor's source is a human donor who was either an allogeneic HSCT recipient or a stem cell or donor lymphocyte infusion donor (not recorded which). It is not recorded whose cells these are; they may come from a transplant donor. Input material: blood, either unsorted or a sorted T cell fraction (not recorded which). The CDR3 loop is CAFLMYRALPGTGANVLTF. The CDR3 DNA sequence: TGTGCCTTTTTAATGTACAGGGCCCTCCCTGGGACCGGGGCCAACGTCCTGACTTTC.